Shown below are 29 T cell receptor beta chains from a single sample sequenced in a study of shared clonotypes between healthy human individuals. Assay: immunoSEQ multiplex PCR; the TCRdb copy retains only in-frame clones and omits some. The data hold 2 million to 2.5 million clones, with approximately 94% observed a single time. Sequencing used naive CD4+ T cells sorted from blood. As to subset: CD45RA+ positively selected. The receptors here all came from a man aged 18 to 30 in good health.

The V and J genes are TRBV28 and TRBJ2-7; TRBD1 is a possible D gene (7 bases). CDR3 length: 14 amino acids. The germline V gene encodes CDR1 MDHEN and CDR2 SYDVKM. The germline V and J ends were trimmed by 2 bases and 3 bases, with 11 bases remaining between them. The CDR3 nucleotides read TGTGCCAGCAGTTTACATCAGGGGGGCTACGAGCAGTACTTC. It encodes CASSLHQGGYEQYF. Full variable domain (rest looked up from reference TRBV28 and TRBJ2-7): DVKVTQSSRYLVKRTGEKVFLECVQDMDHENMFWYRQDPGLGLRLIYFSYDVKMKEKGDIPEGYSVSREKKERFSLILESASTNQTSMYLCASSLHQGGYEQYFGPGTRLTVT.

The rearrangement links TRBV27 to TRBJ2-2; TRBD2 is a possible D gene (6 bases). Trimming removed 4 bases from V and 3 bases from J, with 9 bases in between. The CDR3 covers 14 residues. Germline V CDR1 and CDR2: MNHEY, SMNVEV (reference sequence). The CDR3 loop is CASSSGTYTGELFF. Written as DNA, the CDR3 is TGTGCCAGCAGTTCCGGGACTTACACCGGGGAGCTGTTTTTT.

About this clone: Other DNA variants within this sample encode the same CDR3. The V gene is TRBV19, the J gene TRBJ1-5, with D unclear. This CDR3 contains 15 residues. Germline values: CDR1 LNHDA, CDR2 SQIVND (reference sequence). V lost 5 bases and J lost 0, with 11 bases in between. The CDR3, as DNA: TGTGCCAGTAGTCCCAGGACGGATAGCAATCAGCCCCAGCATTTT. Protein sequence: CASSPRTDSNQPQHF.

In DNA form, the CDR3 reads TGTGCCAGCAGCGTAGGAGGTAGCGGGAACGAGCAGTACTTC. Its translation: CASSVGGSGNEQYF. The chain links TRBV9 to TRBJ2-7, with TRBD2 matching over 8 bases. In germline, CDR1 is SGDLS, CDR2 YYNGEE. Trimming removed 0 bases from V and 5 bases from J; junction bases left unmatched: 4. The CDR3 sequence is 14 residues long.

As concerns this clone: The same CDR3 also results from other DNA sequences found in this sample. The chain carries TRBV6-5 and TRBJ2-5; D assignment may be TRBD1 or TRBD2 (5 bases each). CDR1 MNHEY and CDR2 SVGAGI come from the germline V gene. V was cut by 6 bases and J by 4 bases, with 12 bases left in between. This CDR3 spans 13 amino acids. CDR3 residues: CASSRGLGETQYF. For the CDR3, the DNA is TGTGCCAGCAGCCGGGGCCTTGGAGAGACCCAGTACTTC.

J is TRBJ2-1 and V is TRBV19, with 7 positions matching TRBD2. CDR3 size: 15 residues. Germline CDR1 is LNHDA and CDR2 is SQIVND (reference sequence). Trimming removed 6 bases from V and 1 base from J; junction bases left unmatched: 6. The CDR3: CASSSGVWSYNEQFF. In nucleotides, the CDR3 is TGTGCCAGTAGCAGCGGGGTCTGGTCCTACAATGAGCAGTTCTTC.

The chain couples TRBV4-1 to TRBJ1-5; a weak D match, TRBD1 (5 bases). Germline loops: CDR1 MGHRA, CDR2 YSYEKL. This CDR3 is 16 amino acids long. V dropped 3 bases and J dropped 1 base, with 13 bases sitting between them. CDR3 protein: CASSQEQDGSNQPQHF. The CDR3 DNA sequence: TGCGCCAGCAGCCAGGAACAGGACGGGAGCAATCAGCCCCAGCATTTT.

The V call is TRBV7-2, the J call TRBJ2-4; 7 bases map to TRBD1. Trimming removed 5 bases from V and 0 bases from J; junction bases left unmatched: 4. This CDR3 is built from 15 residues. Germline V gene sequence: CDR1 SGHTA, CDR2 FQGNSA. CDR3 coding DNA: TGTGCCAGCAGCGGGACAGAATTAGCCAAAAACATTCAGTACTTC. The encoded protein is CASSGTELAKNIQYF.

Only one count was recorded for this clone. The gene calls are TRBV5-6 and TRBJ1-2; TRBD1 might be the D (5 bases). V was trimmed by 7 bases and J by 4 bases, leaving 11 bases between them. In germline, CDR1 is SGHDT, CDR2 YYEEEE. This CDR3 region has 12 residues. The CDR3 protein is CASAGGSYGYTF. CDR3 nucleotide sequence: TGTGCCAGCGCTGGGGGTTCCTATGGCTACACCTTC.

The rearrangement links TRBV5-4 to TRBJ2-2; 8 bases are shared with TRBD2. The CDR3 has 17 residues. The germline CDR1 and CDR2 sequences are SGHNT and YYREEE (reference sequence). The trim removed 0 bases at V and 4 bases at J, leaving 8 bases unmatched. CDR3 region: CASSLVGGLGSTGELFF. The CDR3 region has the DNA TGTGCCAGCAGCTTGGTCGGGGGACTAGGAAGCACCGGGGAGCTGTTTTTT.

The V call is TRBV4-3, the J call TRBJ1-4; D not certain. V was cut by 0 bases and J by 7 bases, with 15 bases left in between. The CDR3 consists of 16 residues. Per the germline V gene, CDR1 is LGHNA and CDR2 is YSLEER. Written as DNA, the CDR3 is TGCGCCAGCAGCCAAGAACAGATCATACAAACTGAAAAACTGTTTTTT. It yields the protein CASSQEQIIQTEKLFF.

This clone has just one count. This sequence joins TRBV5-1 and TRBJ2-5; 8 bases are a match to TRBD2. The CDR3 runs 16 residues. Trimming removed 4 bases from V and 4 bases from J; junction bases left unmatched: 12. The V gene's germline CDR1 is SGHRS and CDR2 YFSETQ. CDR3 DNA: TGCGCCAGCAGCCCTCTCGGGCGGGGGGAGGTAGAGACCCAGTACTTC. Its translation: CASSPLGRGEVETQYF.

This clone is a singleton in its sample. The V call is TRBV25-1, the J call TRBJ1-2, with D possibly matching TRBD1 (5 bases). CDR1 MGHDK and CDR2 SYGVNS come from the germline V gene. The CDR3 loop spans 14 amino acids. V lost 4 bases and J lost 0, with 9 bases in between. The CDR3 DNA reads as TGTGCCAGCAGTGTCCAGGGAGCTAACTATGGCTACACCTTC. Amino acid sequence: CASSVQGANYGYTF.

This clone is a singleton in its sample. The genes are TRBV9 and TRBJ2-5; D is perhaps TRBD1 or TRBD2 (5 bases each). CDR3 size: 14 residues. Between the trimmed V and J ends, which lost 2 bases and 5 bases, there was a span of 13 bases. Germline lookup yields CDR1 SGDLS and CDR2 YYNGEE. This CDR3 is CASSVHLEGETQYF. The CDR3 DNA sequence: TGTGCCAGCAGCGTCCATTTAGAGGGGGAGACCCAGTACTTC.

The rearrangement uses TRBV6-4 and TRBJ1-1; D gene ambiguous. Per the germline V gene, CDR1 is MRHNA and CDR2 is SNTAGT. V was cut by 3 bases and J by 6 bases, with 23 bases left in between. This CDR3 has 17 amino acids. The CDR3 coding sequence is TGTGCCAGCAGTGATCTAATCTCCTCGGCGGTGAGGCCTGAAGCTTTCTTT. It encodes CASSDLISSAVRPEAFF.

This clone has only one observation. The chain has TRBV25-1 and TRBJ2-5; TRBD1 aligns across 7 bases. The ends lost 4 bases at V and 5 bases at J; junction bases unmatched: 13. In germline, CDR1 is MGHDK, CDR2 SYGVNS. The CDR3 contains 16 residues. CDR3 sequence: CASSGSPGQTTETQYF. CDR3 DNA sequence: TGTGCCAGCAGTGGGTCTCCGGGACAGACAACGGAGACCCAGTACTTC.

This chain joins TRBV2 and TRBJ2-2; D gene uncertain. The CDR3 sequence is 12 residues long. The V end lost 4 bases, the J end lost 7 bases, and 7 bases lay between the germline ends. Germline V gene sequence: CDR1 SNHLY, CDR2 FYNNEI. CDR3 region: CASSAQVGELFF. The CDR3 DNA reads TGTGCCAGCAGTGCCCAGGTCGGGGAGCTGTTTTTT.

The chain combines TRBV7-9 with TRBJ1-6; D unresolved. Per germline, CDR1 SEHNR and CDR2 FQNEAQ (reference sequence). The CDR3 is 12 residues long. Trimming removed 1 base at V and 9 bases at J, with 4 bases between. The CDR3 coding sequence is TGTGCCAGCAGCTTAGAGGCTTCACCCCTCCACTTT. Its translation: CASSLEASPLHF.

The chain uses TRBV6-5 and TRBJ2-7, with 7 bases lining up with TRBD1. CDR3 size: 14 residues. The germline V gene has CDR1 MNHEY and CDR2 SVGAGI. The V gene end was trimmed by 3 bases and the J gene end by 6 bases; junction bases not matched to a gene: 8. This chain's CDR3 is CASSYLQGSGEQYF. The CDR3 nucleotides read TGTGCCAGCAGTTATTTACAGGGGAGCGGCGAGCAGTACTTC.

This clone came up once. The chain uses TRBV27 and TRBJ1-6, with D possibly being TRBD1 (5 bases). Germline lookup yields CDR1 MNHEY and CDR2 SMNVEV (reference sequence). Trimming took off 9 bases at V and 3 bases at J, with 12 bases between the two ends. This CDR3 has 14 amino acids. The CDR3 region has the DNA TGTGCCAGTTCCCCAGGGTACTATAATTCACCCCTCCACTTT. This codes for CASSPGYYNSPLHF.

The chain recombines TRBV2 with TRBJ2-2; perhaps TRBD2 as D (5 bases). Deletions cut 10 bases from V and 6 bases from J, with 21 bases between. From germline, CDR1 is SNHLY and CDR2 FYNNEI. The CDR3 is made up of 15 amino acids. CDR3 region: CATRPSGAGPGELFF. In DNA, the CDR3 is TGTGCCACCAGACCGAGCGGAGCCGGCCCCGGGGAGCTGTTTTTT.

This sequence joins TRBV6-1 and TRBJ1-1; D may be TRBD1 (5 bases). Trimming removed 6 bases at V and 8 bases at J, with 16 bases between. There are 13 residues in the CDR3. CDR1 MNHNS and CDR2 SASEGT come from the germline V gene. The CDR3 spells CASRPRDVREAFF. The CDR3 DNA sequence: TGTGCCAGCAGACCTCGGGACGTTCGCGAAGCTTTCTTT.

Comments on this clone: In the same sample, other DNA sequences code for this CDR3. The V gene is TRBV5-4, the J gene TRBJ1-4; weak D call: TRBD1 (6 bases). V was trimmed by 2 bases and J by 3 bases, leaving 8 bases between them. From germline, CDR1 is SGHNT and CDR2 YYREEE (reference sequence). The CDR3 has 14 residues. CDR3 nucleotide sequence: TGTGCCAGCAGCTTAGGACAGCCTAATGAAAAACTGTTTTTT. Its protein product is CASSLGQPNEKLFF. The whole variable domain, filled in from reference TRBV5-4 and TRBJ1-4, reads ETGVTQSPTHLIKTRGQQVTLRCSSQSGHNTVSWYQQALGQGPQFIFQYYREEENGRGNFPPRFSGLQFPNYSSELNVNALELDDSALYLCASSLGQPNEKLFFGSGTQLSVL.

V gene TRBV6-1 combines with J gene TRBJ2-2; 8 nucleotides line up with TRBD2. Germline V gene lookup returns CDR1 MNHNS and CDR2 SASEGT. V gave up 6 bases and J gave up 2 bases; unmatched junction bases: 5. The CDR3 consists of 15 residues. The CDR3 sequence is CASSILAVNTGELFF. CDR3 coding DNA: TGTGCCAGCAGCATACTAGCGGTAAACACCGGGGAGCTGTTTTTT.

This rearrangement joins TRBV19 to TRBJ2-3, with 11 bases identical to TRBD2. The V gene end was trimmed by 6 bases and the J gene end by 4 bases; junction bases not matched to a gene: 9. The CDR3 is 16 residues long. The V gene's germline CDR1 is LNHDA and CDR2 SQIVND (reference sequence). CDR3 sequence reads: CASSPMTSGVSDTQYF. As DNA, the CDR3 is TGTGCCAGTAGCCCTATGACTAGCGGGGTGTCAGATACGCAGTATTTT.

Concerning this clone itself: The sample holds other DNA sequences that translate to the same CDR3. The gene calls are TRBV15 and TRBJ2-5; D unclear. The CDR3 is made up of 13 amino acids. Germline CDR1 is LNHNV and CDR2 is YYDKDF (reference sequence). V was pared by 0 bases and J by 4 bases, with 6 bases between. In DNA form, the CDR3 reads TGTGCCACCAGCAGAGATCTCAGAGAGACCCAGTACTTC. It translates to CATSRDLRETQYF.

V and J are TRBV5-1 and TRBJ2-7, with TRBD2 matching over 7 bases. The V and J ends lost 4 bases and 0 bases, in that order; junction bases with no gene match: 10. The CDR3 has 16 residues. Looked up from germline, CDR1 is SGHRS and CDR2 is YFSETQ. CDR3 sequence (DNA): TGCGCCAGCAGCCCCAACCCGGGGGGTAGCTCCTACGAGCAGTACTTC. Translation: CASSPNPGGSSYEQYF.

In DNA form, the CDR3 reads TGTGCCAGCTCACCAATAGGACAGGGGCGAAATGAAAAACTGTTTTTT. Translation gives CASSPIGQGRNEKLFF. The chain links TRBV18 to TRBJ1-4; 9 nucleotides match TRBD1. This CDR3 has 16 residues. In germline, CDR1 is KGHSH, CDR2 LQKENI. The V and J ends lost 2 bases and 5 bases, in that order; junction bases with no gene match: 6.

The chain has TRBV19 and TRBJ2-2; D is uncertain. V was shortened by 2 bases and J by 6 bases, with 7 bases between the two germline ends. This CDR3 has 13 amino acids. Germline assignment: CDR1 LNHDA and CDR2 SQIVND (reference sequence). The CDR3 nucleotides are TGTGCCAGTAGTATAATGGGGTCCGGGGAGCTGTTTTTT. Translating gives CASSIMGSGELFF.